The clone carrying this TCR beta chain was detected once. Its cognate antigen is unknown. This PCR relied on a set of 60 Vbeta primers and 13 Jbeta primers. How the authors handled the data: As a later analysis found, there were 60 million to 90 million unique TCR beta chains, of which roughly 11 million were shared. Produced via immunoSEQ multiplex PCR; TCRdb's table is partial and in-frame only. V and J calls plus clone size are reproduced from that table; the DNA served to infer D and trimming. The sample comprises more than 110,000 clones, roughly three quarters of which are singletons, and 3% to 3.5% rests with the top ten. Trimming pared 0 bases from V and 7 bases from J, leaving 27 bases between. The CDR3 is 19 residues long. The germline V gene has CDR1 SGHVS and CDR2 FQNEAQ. This entry belongs to a study of cytomegalovirus exposure and HLA in healthy donors. Study results and caveats: Rarity characterized most TCR sequences, yet some public TCRs appeared in many donors.

The chain combines TRBV7-8 with TRBJ1-1, with a possible D match to TRBD1 (5 bases). The TCR originated in a female donor in good health and CMV-seronegative. Sample: PBMCs. The CDR3 is CASSLAPGALVGFFFEAFF. CDR3 nucleotides: TGTGCCAGCAGCTTAGCCCCTGGGGCCTTGGTGGGCTTTTTTTTTGAAGCTTTCTTT.